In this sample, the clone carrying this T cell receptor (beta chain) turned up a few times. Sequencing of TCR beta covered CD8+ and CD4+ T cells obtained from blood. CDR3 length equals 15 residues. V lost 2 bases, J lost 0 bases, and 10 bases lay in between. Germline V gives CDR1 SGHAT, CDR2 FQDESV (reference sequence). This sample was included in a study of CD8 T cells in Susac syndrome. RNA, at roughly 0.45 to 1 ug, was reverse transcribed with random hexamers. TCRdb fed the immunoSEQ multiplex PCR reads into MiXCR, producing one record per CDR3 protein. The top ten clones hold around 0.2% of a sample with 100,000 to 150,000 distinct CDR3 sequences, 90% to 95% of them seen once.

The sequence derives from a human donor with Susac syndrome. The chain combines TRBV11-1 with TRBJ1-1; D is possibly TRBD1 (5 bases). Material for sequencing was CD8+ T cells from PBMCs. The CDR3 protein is CASSLPQGMNTEAFF. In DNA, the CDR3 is TGTGCCAGCAGCTTACCTCAGGGAATGAACACTGAAGCTTTCTTT.